These T cell receptor beta chains were read from a single sample in a study of blood T cell repertoires in COVID-19. TCRdb keeps only in-frame clones here, not all; method: immunoSEQ multiplex PCR. The sample lists 650,000 to 800,000 clones; 90% were seen once. Material: peripheral blood. The origin of the receptors is a woman aged 18 to 35 with acute or convalescent COVID-19. CDR3s include the opening cysteine and the closing phenylalanine or tryptophan. Each record gives: V gene, CDR3 length, D gene, J gene, clone size, CDR3 DNA, CDR3 protein. D genes are given only for firm matches. Clone size appears in some rows only: once, few, many, or a class for an expanded clone.

TRBV9	16	-	TRBJ1-2	-	TGTGCCAGCAGCGGAGGAGGGGGGGAATTTCACTATGGCTACACCTTC	CASSGGGGEFHYGYTF
TRBV6-5	14	TRBD1	TRBJ2-7	-	TGTGCCAGCACCCCCGGGACAGGGTATTACGAGCAGTACTTC	CASTPGTGYYEQYF
TRBV7-9	16	-	TRBJ2-3	-	TGTGCCAGCAGCTTATTTCAGCGAGCGCTCGCAGATACGCAGTATTTT	CASSLFQRALADTQYF
TRBV19	17	-	TRBJ1-5	-	TGTGCCAGTAGACTCCTCCAGGGGAAGTGGAGCAATCAGCCCCAGCATTTT	CASRLLQGKWSNQPQHF
TRBV5-7	16	-	TRBJ2-7	once	TGTGCCAGCAGCTTTGTAACAGGGTGGGTACCCTACGAGCAGTACTTC	CASSFVTGWVPYEQYF
TRBV7-6	18	-	TRBJ2-1	-	TGTGCCAGCAGCTTATTTCCCTACGACAGAAGGGCCTACAATGAGCAGTTCTTC	CASSLFPYDRRAYNEQFF
TRBV18	15	TRBD2	TRBJ2-3	-	TGTGCCAGCTCAAGAACTAGCGGACCCACAGATACGCAGTATTTT	CASSRTSGPTDTQYF
TRBV19	14	TRBD1	TRBJ1-6	-	TGTGCCAGCCAACCAGGACAGGGTAATTCACCCCTCCACTTT	CASQPGQGNSPLHF
TRBV3-1/TRBV3-2	18	TRBD2	TRBJ2-3	-	TGTGCCAGCAGCCAACTGGGACTAGCGGGTCCTAGCACAGATACGCAGTATTTT	CASSQLGLAGPSTDTQYF
TRBV7-2	14	TRBD2	TRBJ2-1	-	TGTGCCAGCAGCTTAGGGACTAGCGGGGGGGAGCAGTTCTTC	CASSLGTSGGEQFF
TRBV5-1	16	-	TRBJ2-3	-	TGCGCCAGCAGCTTTCCGAGGGATGGGTCGACAGATACGCAGTATTTT	CASSFPRDGSTDTQYF
TRBV10-3	18	TRBD1	TRBJ2-7	-	TGTGCCATCAGTGAGTCTCAAATCCGGGACAGGGGGCCCTACGAGCAGTACTTC	CAISESQIRDRGPYEQYF
TRBV5-4	14	-	TRBJ2-3	-	TGTGCCAGCAGCTTGGTCGGGGTGGGCGATACGCAGTATTTT	CASSLVGVGDTQYF
TRBV6-5	14	TRBD1	TRBJ2-7	-	TGTGCCAGCAGTTATGGGACAGGGAAGGACGAGCAGTACTTC	CASSYGTGKDEQYF
TRBV12-2	18	-	TRBJ2-7	-	TGTGCAAGTCGTTCCCCGGGACTAGCGGGGCCGAGCTCCTACGAGCAGTACTTC	CASRSPGLAGPSSYEQYF
TRBV6-2/TRBV6-3	16	-	TRBJ1-6	once	TGTGCCAGCAGTTTACGGGACACCGGAAGAAATTCACCCCTCCACTTT	CASSLRDTGRNSPLHF
TRBV11-3	12	-	TRBJ1-1	once	TGTGCCAGCAGCTCTCAGGACACTGAAGCTTTCTTT	CASSSQDTEAFF
TRBV10-3	14	TRBD1	TRBJ2-7	-	TGTGCCATCAGGAGAGATGACAGGGGCGCCGAGCAGTACTTC	CAIRRDDRGAEQYF
TRBV4-2	15	-	TRBJ2-5	-	TGTGCCAGCAGCCAATCTCGTGCGGGAAAAGAGACCCAGTACTTC	CASSQSRAGKETQYF
TRBV11-1	15	TRBD2	TRBJ2-1	-	TGTGCCAGTGAGACTAGCGGGGGCCCCAGGAATGAGCAGTTCTTC	CASETSGGPRNEQFF
TRBV5-4	18	-	TRBJ1-6	-	TGTGCCAGCAGCTTGCAGCCAGGGCTATCCTCCTATAATTCACCCCTCCACTTT	CASSLQPGLSSYNSPLHF
TRBV3-1/TRBV3-2	18	-	TRBJ1-2	-	TGTGCCAGCAGCCAACTCAGAAGAATTGACAGAAAACACTATGGCTACACCTTC	CASSQLRRIDRKHYGYTF
TRBV5-5	15	-	TRBJ1-1	-	TGTGCCAGCAGCTTGGAGCAGGGGCTGGACACTGAAGCTTTCTTT	CASSLEQGLDTEAFF
TRBV4-3	15	-	TRBJ1-6	-	TGCGCCAGCAGCCCTCGAGGGACGGGGGACTCACCCCTCCACTTT	CASSPRGTGDSPLHF
TRBV5-4	16	-	TRBJ2-1	-	TGTGCCAGCAGCTACGCTAGAGGCCTACGAGACAATGAGCAGTTCTTC	CASSYARGLRDNEQFF
TRBV3-1/TRBV3-2	16	TRBD1	TRBJ1-2	-	TGTGCCAGCAGCCCCCGATCGGGACAGGCAAACTATGGCTACACCTTC	CASSPRSGQANYGYTF
TRBV3-1/TRBV3-2	16	-	TRBJ1-5	-	TGTGCCAGCAGCCAATCATATACTCCTAGCAATCAGCCCCAGCATTTT	CASSQSYTPSNQPQHF
TRBV10-3	15	-	TRBJ1-6	-	TGTGCCATCAGCGCGAACGGGGGTATCGATTCACCCCTCCACTTT	CAISANGGIDSPLHF
TRBV10-3	16	TRBD1	TRBJ1-1	-	TGTGCCATCAGTGAGTCTGGACAGGGATGGAACACTGAAGCTTTCTTT	CAISESGQGWNTEAFF
TRBV19	14	-	TRBJ1-1	-	TGTGCCAGTAGTATAGTGCAGGGATACACTGAAGCTTTCTTT	CASSIVQGYTEAFF
TRBV30	14	-	TRBJ1-1	-	TGTGCCTGGAGCAGTGTACCAGGGTTCACTGAAGCTTTCTTT	CAWSSVPGFTEAFF
TRBV5-6	16	-	TRBJ1-5	-	TGTGCCAGCAGCTTCCCCGATCGTCGCAGTCCCCAGCCCCAGCATTTT	CASSFPDRRSPQPQHF
TRBV13	15	TRBD1	TRBJ2-2	-	TGTGCCAGCAGCTCGACAGGGCTGAACACCGGGGAGCTGTTTTTT	CASSSTGLNTGELFF
TRBV29-1	11	-	TRBJ1-4	-	TGCAGCGGGCAAATTAATGAAAAACTGTTTTTT	CSGQINEKLFF
TRBV29-1	13	-	TRBJ1-1	-	TGCAGCGTTGTTGGAGCCATGAACACTGAAGCTTTCTTT	CSVVGAMNTEAFF
TRBV12-3/TRBV12-4	13	-	TRBJ1-2	-	TGTGCCAGCAACCAAGGTACAGGGAATGGCTACACCTTC	CASNQGTGNGYTF
TRBV2	13	-	TRBJ2-7	-	TGTGCCAGCAGGAAGACTTTTTCCTACGAGCAGTACTTC	CASRKTFSYEQYF
TRBV7-2	16	-	TRBJ1-5	-	TGTGCCAGCAGCTTAGTCTCAGACTATAGCAATCAGCCCCAGCATTTT	CASSLVSDYSNQPQHF
TRBV19	14	-	TRBJ2-2	-	TGTGCCAGTAGTATTCGCTCGGTCCCGGGTGAGCTGTTTTTT	CASSIRSVPGELFF
TRBV6-2/TRBV6-3	15	-	TRBJ1-1	-	TGTGCCAGCAGTTACCTTCCACAGGGAGACACTGAAGCTTTCTTT	CASSYLPQGDTEAFF
TRBV27	16	-	TRBJ2-1	-	TGTGCCAGCAGTACCGAGGACACCAGCTCCTACAATGAGCAGTTCTTC	CASSTEDTSSYNEQFF
TRBV6-6	15	-	TRBJ1-6	-	TGTGCCAGCAGTCCCGACAGTATTTATAATTCACCCCTCCACTTT	CASSPDSIYNSPLHF
TRBV2	17	TRBD1	TRBJ1-2	once	TGTGCCGTGCCAGCAAGGAGGGACAGTAAACGTAACTATGGCTACACCTTC	CAVPARRDSKRNYGYTF
TRBV6-6	11	-	TRBJ1-2	few	TGTGCCAGCAGTCGGACAAATGGCTACACCTTC	CASSRTNGYTF
TRBV14	12	-	TRBJ1-2	-	TGTGCCAGCAGTCTCAGGGGTTATGGCTACACCTTC	CASSLRGYGYTF
TRBV9	18	TRBD1	TRBJ2-1	-	TGTGCCAGCAGCGTAGTCTCTGGGACAGGGGGTTCCTACAATGAGCAGTTCTTC	CASSVVSGTGGSYNEQFF
TRBV12-3/TRBV12-4	13	-	TRBJ2-7	-	TGTGCCAGCAGTTTCGGAGAATACTACGAGCAGTACTTC	CASSFGEYYEQYF
TRBV6-6	15	TRBD1	TRBJ2-1	-	TGTGCCAGCAGTTACTCCCCGACAGGGTACAATGAGCAGTTCTTC	CASSYSPTGYNEQFF
TRBV28	12	-	TRBJ1-5	-	TGTGCCAGCAGGCAGGATCCTCAGCCCCAGCATTTT	CASRQDPQPQHF
TRBV6-2/TRBV6-3	15	TRBD1	TRBJ2-6	-	TGTGCCAGCAGTTTGACAGGGTCTGGGGCCAACGTCCTGACTTTC	CASSLTGSGANVLTF
TRBV23-1	15	-	TRBJ2-2	-	TGCGCCAGCAGTCATGGGCACCCTGGGACCGGGGAGCTGTTTTTT	CASSHGHPGTGELFF
TRBV29-1	12	-	TRBJ1-2	-	TGCAGCGTTGATTGGGCAGTCTATGGCTACACCTTC	CSVDWAVYGYTF
TRBV11-3	16	TRBD2	TRBJ2-7	once	TGTGCCAGCAGCTTAGGTCCCGGCAGGGAGGGTTACGAGCAGTACTTC	CASSLGPGREGYEQYF
TRBV27	14	TRBD2	TRBJ2-1	-	TGTGCCAGCAGCCACCGGACTAGCGGGTATGAGCAGTTCTTC	CASSHRTSGYEQFF
TRBV4-1	14	-	TRBJ1-2	-	TGCGCCAGCAGCCCAGACAGACAGTTAATGGGCTACACCTTC	CASSPDRQLMGYTF
TRBV6-1	15	-	TRBJ1-1	-	TGTGCCAGCAGTGAAGGATTAAGCAGGGACACTGAAGCTTTCTTT	CASSEGLSRDTEAFF
TRBV7-3	17	TRBD2	TRBJ2-2	-	TGTGCCAGCAGCTTAAGCGGCCAGCGGGGGAACACCGGGGAGCTGTTTTTT	CASSLSGQRGNTGELFF